The TCR beta chain under discussion was sequenced for a study of tumor and adjacent non-tumor tissue in lung cancer. Overall study context: Each sample yielded 4 million to 5 million productive TCRbeta reads on average.

V was clipped by 3 bases and J by 9 bases; unmatched bases: 12. The CDR3 is 15 amino acids. Germline assignment: CDR1 MNHNS and CDR2 SASEGT. As regards this clonotype: Its specificity is not known. Just one base apart from a much larger clone, this may be a read error.

No cell sorting was done before RNA was extracted from the tissue. The study, taken as a whole, reports: Compared with tumor, normal lung showed significantly lower TCR diversity.

Three rounds of nested PCR, following a modified ARM-PCR protocol, produced the TCRbeta library. One entry per CDR3 protein results from TCRdb running MiXCR on the multiplex PCR reads. There are under 250,000 distinct CDR3 sequences in the sample; 60% to 85% occur only once, and approximately 25% lies in the top ten. V is TRBV6-1 and J is TRBJ2-7, with 9 bases matching TRBD2. The receptor was derived from a man in his sixties with non-small cell lung cancer. Sequenced material: lung tumor tissue. In DNA, the CDR3 is TGTGCCAGCAGTGATGGGGCGGGAGGGCCTAACGGGCAGTACTTC. The encoded protein is CASSDGAGGPNGQYF.